A single sample is the source of the 21 T cell receptor beta chains below, sequenced in a study of blood T cell repertoires in COVID-19. The assay was immunoSEQ multiplex PCR, and TCRdb's table has in-frame clones only and misses some. This table holds 50,000 to 65,000 clones, around 83% found once. The sample was peripheral blood. Receptors were obtained from a human donor in a cohort sampled during active COVID-19.

The CDR3 DNA follows: TGTGCCTGGAGGGAACCGGGACAGGGCGGCTATGGCTACACCTTC. Amino acid sequence: CAWREPGQGGYGYTF. V gene TRBV30 combines with J gene TRBJ1-2, with TRBD1 identical over 9 bases. The CDR3 sequence is 15 residues long. Germline trimming cut 3 bases from V and 4 bases from J; bases unmatched to any gene: 9. Germline CDR1 reads GTSNPN; CDR2 reads SVGIG (reference sequence).

The chain joins TRBV7-6 to TRBJ2-5, with D possibly TRBD1 on 6 matching bases. Trimming removed 1 base at V and 0 bases at J, with 12 bases between. Germline lookup yields CDR1 SGHVS and CDR2 FNYEAQ. CDR3 length equals 16 residues. The CDR3 loop reads CASSLEGGLYQETQYF. Written as DNA, the CDR3 is TGTGCCAGCAGCTTAGAAGGGGGATTGTACCAAGAGACCCAGTACTTC.

The V gene is TRBV5-1, the J gene TRBJ2-7; TRBD2 is a possible D gene (6 bases). Germline V gene lookup returns CDR1 SGHRS and CDR2 YFSETQ. The CDR3 runs to 15 residues. Trimming pared 4 bases from V and 2 bases from J, leaving 16 bases between. CDR3 sequence: CASSASGTSPYEQYF. CDR3 coding DNA: TGCGCCAGCAGCGCCTCCGGGACTTCGCCCTACGAGCAGTACTTC.

This rearrangement joins TRBV27 to TRBJ2-6; TRBD1 is a possible D gene (6 bases). In germline, CDR1 is MNHEY, CDR2 SMNVEV (reference sequence). V lost 4 bases and J 0 bases, leaving 19 bases between the germline ends. CDR3 size: 19 residues. In DNA form, the CDR3 reads TGTGCCAGCAGTTACGAACTCAGGGGCCGGAGCTCTGGGGCCAACGTCCTGACTTTC. As protein: CASSYELRGRSSGANVLTF.

This clone was observed a few times. The chain joins TRBV10-3 to TRBJ2-2; D may be TRBD2 (6 bases). The CDR3 sequence is 16 residues long. V was clipped by 2 bases and J by 0 bases, with 10 bases between them. Germline V gene sequence: CDR1 ENHRY, CDR2 SYGVKD. Here the CDR3 reads CAISEGAGSNTGELFF. The CDR3 DNA is TGTGCCATCAGTGAGGGGGCGGGGTCGAACACCGGGGAGCTGTTTTTT.

This clone is a singleton in its sample. The chain uses TRBV6-5 and TRBJ2-5; D uncertain. Germline V gives CDR1 MNHEY, CDR2 SVGAGI. The CDR3 totals 14 residues. Trimming left V 2 bases short and J 2 bases short, with 9 bases between. CDR3: CASSYGSDQETQYF. The CDR3, as DNA: TGTGCCAGCAGTTACGGCAGTGATCAAGAGACCCAGTACTTC.

To note about this clone: Relative to the germline gene, one junction end is altered; a read error may explain this. This sequence joins TRBV7-6 and TRBJ2-2, with TRBD2 matching 10 bases. This CDR3 spans 17 amino acids. Germline V CDR1 and CDR2: SGHVS, FNYEAQ. Here the CDR3 reads CASSLEAGGMNAGELFF. Here the CDR3 DNA reads TGTGCCAGCAGCTTAGAAGCGGGGGGGATGAACGCCGGGGAGCTGTTTTTT.

The V gene is TRBV3-1 (or the pseudogene TRBV3-2), the J gene TRBJ2-1, with 7 nucleotides matching TRBD1. CDR1 LGHDT and CDR2 YNNKEL come from the germline V gene (reference sequence). The ends lost 4 bases at V and 0 bases at J; junction bases unmatched: 9. This CDR3 region has 17 residues. As DNA, the CDR3 is TGTGCCAGCAGCCCTTGGACAGGAAGAAGCTCCTACAATGAGCAGTTCTTC. Encoded protein: CASSPWTGRSSYNEQFF.

The chain has TRBV6-5 and TRBJ2-5, with 12 bases fitting TRBD2. The CDR3 is 16 residues long. Germline CDR1 and CDR2: MNHEY and SVGAGI. V trimming: 0 bases; J trimming: 7 bases; junction bases outside the gene matches: 6. Here the CDR3 reads CASSYSRTSGTGTQYF. The DNA for the CDR3 is TGTGCCAGCAGTTACTCGCGGACTAGCGGGACCGGGACCCAGTACTTC.

Remarks on this clone: The same CDR3 is also encoded by other DNA sequences in this sample. The chain carries TRBV14 and TRBJ2-7; 9 positions match TRBD1. The junction had 6 bases not matched to a gene; V was cut back by 4 bases and J by 5 bases. Looked up from germline, CDR1 is SGHDN and CDR2 is FVKESK. This CDR3 region has 14 residues. Written as DNA, the CDR3 is TGTGCCAGCAGCCTCTGGACAGGGGCCCACGAGCAGTACTTC. Its protein is CASSLWTGAHEQYF.

This rearrangement joins TRBV10-2 to TRBJ2-3; D is unresolved. V lost 0 bases to trimming and J lost 8 bases, with 9 bases between them. Germline-derived CDR1 and CDR2 are WSHSY and SAAADI. This CDR3 spans 13 amino acids. Written as DNA, the CDR3 is TGCGCCAGCAGTGAGTCTGGGCTCCCTACGCAGTATTTT. Amino acids: CASSESGLPTQYF.

This clone was detected a few times. The rearrangement links TRBV5-8 to TRBJ2-7; no reliable D call. The germline CDR1 and CDR2 sequences are SGHTS and YDEGEE. This CDR3 region has 13 residues. With 0 bases removed from V and 5 bases from J, the gap between germline ends came to 9 bases. The CDR3 is CASSLGAFHEQYF. CDR3 in DNA: TGTGCCAGCAGCTTGGGGGCCTTCCACGAGCAGTACTTC.

This clone was seen a handful of times. V gene TRBV2 combines with J gene TRBJ1-1; no reliable D call. With 7 bases removed from V and 3 bases from J, the gap between germline ends came to 12 bases. The CDR3 covers 13 residues. The germline CDR1 and CDR2 sequences are SNHLY and FYNNEI. The CDR3 DNA reads as TGTGCCAGCACCCTGAGTTCGGACACTGAAGCTTTCTTT. Amino acid sequence: CASTLSSDTEAFF.

This clone was counted a few times. J is TRBJ2-1 and V is TRBV7-6; TRBD1 might be the D (5 bases). V lost 0 bases and J 3 bases, leaving 9 bases between the germline ends. Germline V CDR1 and CDR2: SGHVS, FNYEAQ. The CDR3 has 15 residues. The CDR3 DNA reads TGTGCCAGCAGCTTAGCGACAGTAAACTACAATGAGCAGTTCTTC. Translating it yields CASSLATVNYNEQFF.

In nucleotides, the CDR3 is TGTGCCTTACGACCCGATCGAACAGGGGGACGCTACACCTTC. This translates into CALRPDRTGGRYTF. The rearrangement links TRBV15 to TRBJ1-2, with 8 bases aligning to TRBD1. This CDR3 contains 14 residues. Trimming at V came to 11 bases and at J to 9 bases, leaving 17 bases not matched to a gene. The germline CDR1 and CDR2 sequences are LNHNV and YYDKDF (reference sequence). Drawing the rest from reference TRBV15 and TRBJ1-2, the complete variable domain is DAMVIQNPRYQVTQFGKPVTLSCSQTLNHNVMYWYQQKSSQAPKLLFHYYDKDFNNEADTPDNFQSRRPNTSFCFLDIRSPGLGDTAMYLCALRPDRTGGRYTFGSGTRLTVV.

The rearrangement uses TRBV14 and TRBJ2-7, with D maybe TRBD1 (6 bases). Germline-derived CDR1 and CDR2 are SGHDN and FVKESK. Trimming took 6 bases from V and 7 from J, leaving 16 bases between them. The CDR3 totals 13 residues. The CDR3 here is CASRSQQGKEQYF. The CDR3 DNA reads as TGTGCCAGCAGATCCCAACAGGGAAAGGAGCAGTACTTC.

The CDR3 protein is CASSPQGAGTEAFF. CDR3 in DNA: TGTGCCAGCAGCCCACAGGGGGCTGGCACTGAAGCTTTCTTT. The rearrangement links TRBV7-2 to TRBJ1-1; 9 nucleotides line up with TRBD1. Unmatched junction bases numbered 5, after V lost 5 bases and J lost 4 bases. Germline CDR1 is SGHTA and CDR2 is FQGNSA. This CDR3 spans 14 amino acids. Full variable domain (outside the CDR3, taken from reference TRBV7-2 and TRBJ1-1): GAGVSQSPSNKVTEKGKDVELRCDPISGHTALYWYRQSLGQGLEFLIYFQGNSAPDKSGLPSDRFSAERTGGSVSTLTIQRTQQEDSAVYLCASSPQGAGTEAFFGQGTRLTVV.

This clone was counted a few times. This chain joins TRBV7-2 and TRBJ2-2; 13 bases fit TRBD2. With V trimmed by 6 bases and J by 7 bases, 11 bases remained unmatched. CDR1 and CDR2 (germline): SGHTA, FQGNSA. This CDR3 comprises 17 residues. CDR3 in DNA: TGTGCCAGCAGTTTTGGGACTAGCGGGGTCGATGGCGGGGAGCTGTTTTTT. It specifies CASSFGTSGVDGGELFF.

CDR3 protein: CASSEAALGKQYF. The CDR3 bases are TGTGCCAGCAGTGAAGCGGCCCTTGGCAAGCAGTACTTC. The V and J genes are TRBV6-1 and TRBJ2-7; D gene unclear. Germline V gene data show CDR1 as MNHNS and CDR2 as SASEGT. The CDR3 runs to 13 residues. Trimming pared 0 bases from V and 8 bases from J, leaving 11 bases between.

The rearrangement links TRBV19 to TRBJ2-1; 8 bases match TRBD1. Unmatched junction bases numbered 5, after V lost 4 bases and J lost 3 bases. The CDR3 has 15 amino acids. CDR1 LNHDA and CDR2 SQIVND come from the germline V gene (reference sequence). CDR3 coding DNA: TGTGCCAGTAGTAGGGGACAGGCCCTCTACAATGAGCAGTTCTTC. The encoded protein is CASSRGQALYNEQFF.

The chain carries TRBV5-6 and TRBJ2-1; TRBD2 matches 8 bases. The CDR3 contains 17 residues. Trimming removed 2 bases from V and 1 base from J; junction bases left unmatched: 8. Germline lookup yields CDR1 SGHDT and CDR2 YYEEEE. CDR3 nucleotide sequence: TGTGCCAGCAGCTTTGGCGGGGGGTTCGCTTCCTACAATGAGCAGTTCTTC. Its protein product is CASSFGGGFASYNEQFF.